The entry below describes one TCR beta chain. This specimen belongs to a study of blood T cell repertoires in COVID-19. For the study at large: The United States, Italy and Spain supplied acute and convalescent COVID-19 samples.

Those enrolled, adults aged roughly 18 to 90 years, came from roughly 23 US areas. Produced via immunoSEQ multiplex PCR; TCRdb's table is partial and in-frame only. Among just over 350,000 clones, roughly nine tenths were seen once, and the ten largest hold under 3%. With 10 bases removed from V and 9 bases from J, the gap between germline ends came to 22 bases. From germline, CDR1 is MNHEY and CDR2 SVGAGI. The CDR3 length is 13 residues. The TCR sequence derives from a woman in her 30s who had recovered from COVID-19. This chain links TRBV6-5 with TRBJ2-7; D perhaps matches TRBD2 (6 bases). The sequencing input was PBMCs or T cells enriched from blood (not recorded which). The CDR3 nucleotides are TGTGCCATTATCCGGCCTAGCGACCAAAGGCAGTACTTC. Protein: CAIIRPSDQRQYF.